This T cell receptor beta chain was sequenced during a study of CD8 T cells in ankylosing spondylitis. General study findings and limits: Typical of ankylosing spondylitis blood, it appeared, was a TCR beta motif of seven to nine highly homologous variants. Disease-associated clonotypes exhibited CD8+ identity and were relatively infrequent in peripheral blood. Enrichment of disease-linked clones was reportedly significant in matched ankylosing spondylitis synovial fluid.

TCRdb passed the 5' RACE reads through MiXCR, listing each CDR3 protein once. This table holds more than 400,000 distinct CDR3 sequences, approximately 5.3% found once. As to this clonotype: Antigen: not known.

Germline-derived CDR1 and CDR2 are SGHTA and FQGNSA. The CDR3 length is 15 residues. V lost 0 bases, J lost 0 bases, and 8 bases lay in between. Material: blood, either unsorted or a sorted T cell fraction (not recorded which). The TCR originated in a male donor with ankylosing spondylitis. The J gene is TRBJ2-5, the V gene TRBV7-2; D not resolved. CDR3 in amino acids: CASSLAVADQETQYF. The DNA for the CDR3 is TGTGCCAGCAGCTTAGCGGTGGCAGACCAAGAGACCCAGTACTTC.